These 32 T cell receptor beta chains share one sample of origin, sequenced in a study of early stage breast cancer tumors. Sequencing was performed with immunoSEQ multiplex PCR; in TCRdb, only in-frame clones are kept and a portion is missing. The data show 10,000 or so clones, about 79% seen once. Specimen: normal breast tissue next to the tumor. All receptors come from a person aged 35 to 50 with breast cancer.

As concerns this clone: The junction departs from the called germline gene at one end, perhaps through a read error. The chain recombines TRBV6-5 with TRBJ2-7; D is unresolved. CDR1 is MNHEY and CDR2 is SVGAGI in the germline V gene. This CDR3 comprises 16 residues. CDR3 coding DNA: TGTGCCAGCAGTTACTCGGAATACGGAAACTCCTACGGGCAGTACTTC. Protein sequence: CASSYSEYGNSYGQYF.

There are a few counts of this clone. The chain employs TRBV15 and TRBJ1-1, with 9 bases aligning to TRBD1. Germline CDR1 is LNHNV and CDR2 is YYDKDF (reference sequence). J was trimmed by 4 bases and V by 2 bases; bases with no gene match: 2. This CDR3 comprises 14 residues. The CDR3 DNA reads TGTGCCACCAGCAGACGACAGGGGGGCACTGAAGCTTTCTTT. It is translated as CATSRRQGGTEAFF.

This clone was seen a few times. The chain combines TRBV7-8 with TRBJ1-2; no firm D call. Trimming took 1 base from V and 4 from J, leaving 13 bases between them. Germline CDR1 and CDR2: SGHVS and FQNEAQ. There are 15 residues in the CDR3. CDR3 protein: CASSLGGSSGYGYTF. CDR3 DNA sequence: TGTGCCAGCAGCTTAGGTGGATCGTCGGGCTATGGCTACACCTTC.

V is TRBV4-2 and J is TRBJ1-4; TRBD1 is a possible D gene (5 bases). The CDR3 spans 14 residues. Germline values: CDR1 LGHNA, CDR2 YNFKEQ. The V and J ends lost 4 bases and 4 bases respectively, with 10 bases between them. In nucleotides, the CDR3 is TGTGCCAGCAGCCCGACAGAGCTTAATGAAAAACTGTTTTTT. Protein sequence: CASSPTELNEKLFF.

This clone was detected once. This rearrangement joins TRBV2 to TRBJ2-3; 8 bases fit TRBD2. Germline loops: CDR1 SNHLY, CDR2 FYNNEI. The CDR3 has 14 amino acids. Trimming cost V 4 bases and J 6 bases; bases outside gene matches: 6. This CDR3 reads CASSVGRAGDTQYF. CDR3 sequence (DNA): TGTGCCAGCAGTGTCGGGAGGGCGGGCGATACGCAGTATTTT.

The chain is built from TRBV6-4 and TRBJ2-1, with D perhaps given as TRBD1 or TRBD2 (5 bases each). Germline V CDR1 and CDR2: MRHNA, SNTAGT. V was cut by 8 bases and J by 6 bases, with 17 bases left in between. The CDR3 is 14 amino acids. CDR3 loop: CASASNGGLNEQFF. As DNA, the CDR3 is TGTGCCAGCGCTTCGAATGGGGGTCTCAATGAGCAGTTCTTC.

The chain recombines TRBV30 with TRBJ2-2; 7 bases map to TRBD2. CDR3 length equals 15 residues. The J segment lost 5 bases and the V segment lost 2 bases, leaving 8 bases of the junction unmatched. The germline CDR1 and CDR2 sequences are GTSNPN and SVGIG (reference sequence). The CDR3 DNA reads as TGTGCCTGGAGTAGTTCCAGGGAGGGAACCGGGGAGCTGTTTTTT. Encoded protein: CAWSSSREGTGELFF.

The rearrangement links TRBV6-5 to TRBJ2-3; D remains unclear. The CDR3 totals 15 residues. Germline V gene lookup returns CDR1 MNHEY and CDR2 SVGAGI. Trimming removed 3 bases at V and 0 bases at J, with 10 bases between. The CDR3 spells CASSYGEPSTDTQYF. CDR3 coding DNA: TGTGCCAGCAGTTATGGGGAACCTAGCACAGATACGCAGTATTTT.

The CDR3 reads CASSSGLAVNTGELFF. For the CDR3, the DNA is TGTGCCAGCAGCTCCGGACTAGCGGTTAACACCGGGGAGCTGTTTTTT. The V call is TRBV5-4, the J call TRBJ2-2; 10 bases are shared with TRBD2. The V gene end was trimmed by 3 bases and the J gene end by 2 bases; junction bases not matched to a gene: 4. CDR3 length: 16 amino acids. Germline lookup yields CDR1 SGHNT and CDR2 YYREEE (reference sequence).

The chain combines TRBV27 with TRBJ1-1, with a tentative D call TRBD1 (5 bases). The CDR3 runs 15 residues. The V end lost 1 base, the J end lost 1 base, and 10 bases lay between the germline ends. The germline V gene encodes CDR1 MNHEY and CDR2 SMNVEV (reference sequence). This CDR3 is CASSLLGGTNTEAFF. Here the CDR3 DNA reads TGTGCCAGCAGTTTATTGGGGGGAACGAACACTGAAGCTTTCTTT.

The chain joins TRBV7-2 to TRBJ2-1; 10 positions agree with TRBD1. CDR1 is SGHTA, CDR2 FQGNSA, per germline. This CDR3 is built from 16 residues. Trimming at V came to 6 bases and at J to 7 bases, leaving 12 bases not matched to a gene. This CDR3 is CASSLAGTGVRNEQFF. CDR3 bases: TGTGCCAGCAGTCTAGCCGGGACAGGGGTACGGAATGAGCAGTTCTTC. The full variable domain, in which reference TRBV7-2 and TRBJ2-1 provide the parts outside the CDR3, is GAGVSQSPSNKVTEKGKDVELRCDPISGHTALYWYRQSLGQGLEFLIYFQGNSAPDKSGLPSDRFSAERTGGSVSTLTIQRTQQEDSAVYLCASSLAGTGVRNEQFFGPGTRLTVL.

V is TRBV6-1 and J is TRBJ1-4; D is unresolved. Trimming removed 7 bases from V and 7 bases from J, with 13 bases in between. The CDR3 extends over 13 amino acids. Germline values: CDR1 MNHNS, CDR2 SASEGT. The CDR3 spells CASIGLSGEKLFF. CDR3 bases: TGTGCCAGCATTGGATTGTCTGGTGAAAAACTGTTTTTT.

This rearrangement joins TRBV30 to TRBJ2-5, with TRBD2 matching 9 bases. The ends lost 4 bases at V and 5 bases at J; junction bases unmatched: 8. This CDR3 has 14 amino acids. Germline CDR1 and CDR2: GTSNPN and SVGIG (reference sequence). CDR3 in amino acids: CAWMGGLASETQYF. Written as DNA, the CDR3 is TGTGCCTGGATGGGGGGACTAGCATCGGAGACCCAGTACTTC.

The CDR3 loop is CASSLAPGGGYEQYF. The CDR3 coding sequence is TGCGCCAGCAGCTTGGCCCCAGGGGGGGGGTACGAGCAGTACTTC. The chain couples TRBV5-1 to TRBJ2-7; D may be TRBD1 or TRBD2 (7 bases each). The CDR3 extends over 15 amino acids. CDR1 SGHRS and CDR2 YFSETQ come from the germline V gene. Trimming cost V 0 bases and J 4 bases, with 14 bases left between them.

This clone was recorded once. The chain has TRBV30 and TRBJ2-3; D is ambiguous. V gave up 4 bases and J gave up 1 base, with 6 bases separating them. The germline V gene encodes CDR1 GTSNPN and CDR2 SVGIG (reference sequence). The CDR3 has 12 amino acids. CDR3 nucleotides: TGTGCCTGGACTGGGGGCACAGATACGCAGTATTTT. It yields the protein CAWTGGTDTQYF. Drawing the rest from reference TRBV30 and TRBJ2-3, the complete variable domain is SQTIHQWPATLVQPVGSPLSLECTVEGTSNPNLYWYRQAAGRGLQLLFYSVGIGQISSEVPQNLSASRPQDRQFILSSKKLLLSDSGFYLCAWTGGTDTQYFGPGTRLTVL.

In this sample, this clone turned up once. J is TRBJ2-7 and V is TRBV30; D unresolved. V was pared by 2 bases and J by 7 bases, with 12 bases between. The CDR3 extends over 12 amino acids. Germline V lookup: CDR1 GTSNPN, CDR2 SVGIG (reference sequence). The CDR3 DNA follows: TGTGCCTGGAGTCTTCTAGGGCAAGAGCAGTACTTC. It codes for CAWSLLGQEQYF.

The chain carries TRBV7-2 and TRBJ2-3; D not certain. Germline CDR1 is SGHTA and CDR2 is FQGNSA. Trimming removed 1 base from V and 0 bases from J, with 8 bases in between. The CDR3 consists of 15 residues. The CDR3 loop is CASSLGLLSTDTQYF. CDR3 in DNA: TGTGCCAGCAGCTTAGGGCTACTCAGCACAGATACGCAGTATTTT.

The rearrangement links TRBV7-2 to TRBJ2-1, with a weak D call TRBD2 (6 bases). CDR3 length: 16 residues. V shed 1 base and J shed 4 bases, with 14 bases lying between them. From germline, CDR1 is SGHTA and CDR2 FQGNSA. In DNA form, the CDR3 reads TGTGCCAGCAGCTTAGGGGGACTCCCTACTTACAATGAGCAGTTCTTC. Translation: CASSLGGLPTYNEQFF.

The rearrangement uses TRBV6-6 and TRBJ1-1; D might be TRBD1 (5 bases). V was trimmed by 8 bases and J by 5 bases, leaving 15 bases between them. This CDR3 region has 13 residues. CDR1 is MNHNY, CDR2 SVGAGI, per germline (reference sequence). CDR3 amino acids: CASSGTRGTEAFF. CDR3 sequence (DNA): TGTGCCAGCTCAGGAACCCGGGGGACTGAAGCTTTCTTT.

The chain couples TRBV19 to TRBJ2-4; D may be TRBD1 (6 bases). Germline values: CDR1 LNHDA, CDR2 SQIVND (reference sequence). Trimming cost V 4 bases and J 0 bases, with 10 bases left between them. CDR3 size: 15 residues. The DNA of the CDR3 is TGTGCCAGTAGTAACGGCAGGGGAGCCAAAAACATTCAGTACTTC. It yields the protein CASSNGRGAKNIQYF.

This clone was seen a handful of times. This chain uses TRBV4-1 with TRBJ2-5, with TRBD2 as a possible D gene (6 bases). Trimming took 5 bases from V and 5 from J, leaving 30 bases between them. The germline V gene encodes CDR1 MGHRA and CDR2 YSYEKL. The CDR3 contains 19 residues. CDR3 in DNA: TGCGCCAGCAGCACGCCAAGTCTTTCCGGGGGTTCGACCCGGGAGACCCAGTACTTC. Translated: CASSTPSLSGGSTRETQYF.

The rearrangement joins TRBV30 to TRBJ1-6; no reliable D call. This CDR3 is 13 amino acids long. The germline V and J ends were trimmed by 4 bases and 10 bases, with 14 bases remaining between them. The V gene's germline CDR1 is GTSNPN and CDR2 SVGIG (reference sequence). CDR3 DNA sequence: TGTGCCTGGAACAGAGATCTTTTCTCACCCCTCCACTTT. Protein: CAWNRDLFSPLHF.

This clone has only one observation. The genes are TRBV19 and TRBJ1-5; 12 bases fit TRBD1. The V gene's germline CDR1 is LNHDA and CDR2 SQIVND (reference sequence). The CDR3 sequence is 16 residues long. J lost 4 bases, V lost 5 bases, and 6 bases had no gene match. The CDR3 region has the DNA TGTGCCAGTAGTTTCACGGGACAGGGGGCAAATCAGCCCCAGCATTTT. As protein: CASSFTGQGANQPQHF.

The chain couples TRBV15 to TRBJ2-7; no firm D call. The V gene's germline CDR1 is LNHNV and CDR2 YYDKDF (reference sequence). This CDR3 has 14 residues. V was pared by 4 bases and J by 2 bases, with 12 bases between. CDR3 sequence reads: CATSMRIGPYEQYF. As DNA, the CDR3 is TGTGCCACCAGCATGAGAATCGGTCCCTACGAGCAGTACTTC.

The V call is TRBV19, the J call TRBJ1-5, with D maybe TRBD1 (5 bases). Trimming removed 6 bases at V and 6 bases at J, with 15 bases between. The CDR3 contains 14 residues. Germline lookup yields CDR1 LNHDA and CDR2 SQIVND (reference sequence). The CDR3 sequence: CASSFGQGGQPQHF. In DNA form, the CDR3 reads TGTGCCAGTAGCTTCGGTCAGGGTGGTCAGCCCCAGCATTTT.

The V call is TRBV5-5, the J call TRBJ2-7, with D possibly matching TRBD2 (7 bases). The CDR3 has 16 amino acids. From germline, CDR1 is SGHKS and CDR2 YYEKEE (reference sequence). V was cut by 2 bases and J by 7 bases, with 22 bases left in between. This chain's CDR3 is CASSFEVPRGAWEQYF. CDR3 coding DNA: TGTGCCAGCAGCTTCGAAGTCCCACGGGGGGCGTGGGAGCAGTACTTC.

The chain employs TRBV5-6 and TRBJ2-5; D unresolved. Trimming took off 4 bases at V and 2 bases at J, with 3 bases between the two ends. From germline, CDR1 is SGHDT and CDR2 YYEEEE. The CDR3 consists of 11 residues. DNA for the CDR3: TGTGCCAGCAGCCGACAAGAGACCCAGTACTTC. It encodes CASSRQETQYF.

This clone showed up just a few times. This rearrangement joins TRBV7-8 to TRBJ2-7; the match to TRBD2 covers 11 bases. The CDR3 is 16 residues long. J gave up 1 base and V 3 bases, and 5 bases lay outside the gene matches. CDR1 is SGHVS, CDR2 FQNEAQ, per germline. CDR3 sequence: CASSFGTSGRSYEQYF. The CDR3 DNA reads as TGTGCCAGCAGCTTTGGTACTAGCGGGAGATCCTACGAGCAGTACTTC.

The rearrangement uses TRBV5-1 and TRBJ1-4, with 9 bases fitting TRBD1. The CDR3 contains 15 residues. The germline CDR1 and CDR2 sequences are SGHRS and YFSETQ. V shed 2 bases, J shed 10 bases, and the junction held 9 bases outside the gene matches. The CDR3 nucleotides read TGCGCCAGCAGCTTCGGCGCGGGACAGGGCGCAAAACTGTTTTTT. It specifies CASSFGAGQGAKLFF.

The table lists this clone with a count of one. This chain links TRBV4-1 with TRBJ2-7; 12 nucleotides agree with TRBD2. The CDR3 is 16 residues long. Germline V lookup: CDR1 MGHRA, CDR2 YSYEKL. The ends lost 3 bases at V and 6 bases at J; junction bases unmatched: 9. The CDR3: CASSHTGLAGSIEQYF. CDR3 nucleotides: TGCGCCAGCAGCCATACCGGACTAGCGGGGTCTATCGAGCAGTACTTC.

J is TRBJ2-7 and V is TRBV4-1, with D maybe TRBD1 (6 bases). There are 17 residues in the CDR3. Germline V lookup: CDR1 MGHRA, CDR2 YSYEKL. V gave up 1 base and J gave up 7 bases, with 23 bases separating them. The CDR3 loop is CASSQGDTSPSTGEQYF. The CDR3 DNA reads TGCGCCAGCAGCCAAGGGGACACCTCCCCCAGTACGGGTGAGCAGTACTTC.

The rearrangement links TRBV7-3 to TRBJ2-3, with D perhaps TRBD2 (5 bases). V shed 2 bases and J shed 0 bases, with 9 bases lying between them. The germline V gene encodes CDR1 SGHTA and CDR2 FQGTGA. CDR3 size: 15 residues. The CDR3 DNA follows: TGTGCCAGCAGCTTAGACTACACTAGCACAGATACGCAGTATTTT. Translating gives CASSLDYTSTDTQYF.